This entry concerns a single TCR beta chain. Per germline, CDR1 SGHRS and CDR2 YFSETQ. The CDR3 runs 12 residues. V was pared by 3 bases and J by 6 bases, with 10 bases between. The table came from immunoSEQ multiplex PCR; TCRdb's copy has only in-frame clones and leaves some out. The sample includes tens of thousands of clones, approximately 80% seen only once; the top ten take approximately 20%. The entry originates in a study of blood T cell repertoires in COVID-19. The specimen was peripheral blood. This chain links TRBV5-1 with TRBJ2-7, with a tentative D call TRBD2 (5 bases). The TCR originated in an elderly woman with COVID-19, enrolled during active disease. The CDR3 DNA reads as TGCGCCAGCAGCTCGGACTCGGTCGAGCAGTACTTC. Its translation: CASSSDSVEQYF.